Below are 29 T cell receptor beta chains sequenced from a single sample in a study of Ad26.COV2.S vaccination and SARS-CoV-2 variants. Sample treatment: roughly 18 received Ad26.COV2.S at low or high dose, single or two shots; five or six received placebo; per-sample allocation not given. The samples were gathered on day 63 after the first injection of vaccine or placebo. Profiling relied on immunoSEQ multiplex PCR, and the TCRdb table lists in-frame clones only, not all of them. The sample contains nearly 400,000 clones, 89% of which appear only once. The source material was peripheral blood, sampled in a trial of Ad26.COV2.S vaccine versus placebo. The receptors here all came from a person aged 18-65 years who received the Ad26.COV2.S COVID-19 vaccine or a placebo.

The chain uses TRBV15 and TRBJ2-7; TRBD1 agrees at 9 bases. V shed 0 bases, J shed 5 bases, and the junction held 8 bases outside the gene matches. The CDR3 has 16 amino acids. Germline loops: CDR1 LNHNV, CDR2 YYDKDF (reference sequence). The CDR3 DNA follows: TGTGCCACCAGCAGAGATGGGGGACAGGGCGTCGACGAGCAGTACTTC. It codes for CATSRDGGQGVDEQYF. The variable domain in full, completed from reference TRBV15 and TRBJ2-7, reads DAMVIQNPRYQVTQFGKPVTLSCSQTLNHNVMYWYQQKSSQAPKLLFHYYDKDFNNEADTPDNFQSRRPNTSFCFLDIRSPGLGDTAMYLCATSRDGGQGVDEQYFGPGTRLTVT.

V usage is TRBV6-4 and J usage is TRBJ2-7, with D perhaps being TRBD1 or TRBD2 (5 bases each). Germline lookup yields CDR1 MRHNA and CDR2 SNTAGT. This CDR3 contains 15 residues. Trimming took off 6 bases at V and 0 bases at J, with 15 bases between the two ends. The CDR3 nucleotides read TGTGCCAGCAGGCCCCCGGGACGGAGCTCCTACGAGCAGTACTTC. Its protein is CASRPPGRSSYEQYF.

The J gene is TRBJ2-1, the V gene TRBV27; maybe TRBD2 (5 bases). Between the trimmed V and J ends, which lost 2 bases and 0 bases, there was a span of 11 bases. The CDR3 covers 16 residues. Germline V gene sequence: CDR1 MNHEY, CDR2 SMNVEV (reference sequence). For the CDR3, the DNA is TGTGCCAGCAGTTTACGGAGAGGGTCCTCCTACAATGAGCAGTTCTTC. It yields the protein CASSLRRGSSYNEQFF.

This chain joins TRBV4-2 and TRBJ2-7, with D perhaps TRBD1 (5 bases). Trimming left V 0 bases short and J 3 bases short, with 18 bases between. There are 17 residues in the CDR3. CDR1 and CDR2 (germline): LGHNA, YNFKEQ. The CDR3 reads CASSQDRMGQGNYEQYF. As DNA, the CDR3 is TGTGCCAGCAGCCAAGATCGGATGGGGCAGGGTAACTACGAGCAGTACTTC.

This chain links TRBV5-1 with TRBJ2-2; D is tentatively TRBD1 or TRBD2 (5 bases each). The V end was cut by 0 bases, the J end by 3 bases, with 12 bases between. Germline-derived CDR1 and CDR2 are SGHRS and YFSETQ. This CDR3 region has 16 residues. The CDR3 DNA reads as TGCGCCAGCAGCTTGGTTGGGGGACGTGACACCGGGGAGCTGTTTTTT. Its translation is CASSLVGGRDTGELFF.

The CDR3 here is CATSAHPSGYQETQYF. The CDR3 DNA sequence: TGTGCCACCAGTGCCCACCCAAGCGGGTACCAAGAGACCCAGTACTTC. The chain employs TRBV24-1 and TRBJ2-5, with D possibly matching TRBD2 (6 bases). This CDR3 is built from 16 residues. Trimming stripped 5 bases from V and 0 bases from J, with 15 bases between. Germline V gene data show CDR1 as KGHDR and CDR2 as SFDVKD.

The CDR3 DNA reads as TGTGCCAGCAGTGAAGGGAGGCAAGAGACCCAGTACTTC. As protein: CASSEGRQETQYF. The rearrangement uses TRBV25-1 and TRBJ2-5, with TRBD2 as a possible D gene (6 bases). The CDR3 length is 13 residues. Per germline, CDR1 MGHDK and CDR2 SYGVNS. Trimming took 2 bases from V and 2 from J, leaving 6 bases between them. Combining the CDR3 with reference TRBV25-1 and TRBJ2-5 gives the whole variable domain EADIYQTPRYLVIGTGKKITLECSQTMGHDKMYWYQQDPGMELHLIHYSYGVNSTEKGDLSSESTVSRIRTEHFPLTLESARPSHTSQYLCASSEGRQETQYFGPGTRLLVL.

The rearrangement uses TRBV2 and TRBJ1-5; D is uncertain. CDR1 and CDR2 (germline): SNHLY, FYNNEI. V lost 5 bases and J lost 3, with 8 bases in between. The CDR3 spans 13 residues. The CDR3 sequence: CASSTGPNQPQHF. CDR3 coding DNA: TGTGCCAGCAGTACGGGTCCCAATCAGCCCCAGCATTTT.

This chain links TRBV12-3 or TRBV12-4 with TRBJ2-1; TRBD1 matches at 7 bases. J was trimmed by 4 bases and V by 5 bases; bases with no gene match: 2. The CDR3 is made up of 13 amino acids. The CDR3 DNA sequence: TGTGCCAGCAGTACGACAGGGTACAATGAGCAGTTCTTC. It specifies CASSTTGYNEQFF.

The chain couples TRBV6-5 to TRBJ2-7; TRBD2 aligns across 12 bases. The length of the CDR3 is 15 residues. CDR1 and CDR2 from the germline V gene are MNHEY and SVGAGI. V shed 6 bases and J 2 bases; nucleotides not matched to a gene: 5. The CDR3 sequence: CASSPTSGRPYEQYF. Here the CDR3 DNA reads TGTGCCAGCAGCCCCACTAGCGGGAGGCCCTACGAGCAGTACTTC.

The V call is TRBV5-1, the J call TRBJ2-7; D is undetermined. V was trimmed by 0 bases and J by 3 bases, leaving 10 bases between them. The CDR3 is 14 amino acids. Germline values: CDR1 SGHRS, CDR2 YFSETQ. This CDR3 reads CASSLDRAYYEQYF. The CDR3 DNA is TGCGCCAGCAGCTTGGACAGAGCCTACTACGAGCAGTACTTC.

This chain connects TRBV30 to TRBJ2-2; no reliable D call. This CDR3 contains 14 residues. Germline CDR1 reads GTSNPN; CDR2 reads SVGIG (reference sequence). V was cut by 3 bases and J by 2 bases, with 10 bases left in between. The CDR3 bases are TGTGCCTGGAGAGGAGACCTAAACACCGGGGAGCTGTTTTTT. Residues: CAWRGDLNTGELFF.

The chain recombines TRBV7-9 with TRBJ1-4, with D perhaps matching TRBD1 (5 bases). V was pared by 1 base and J by 7 bases, with 16 bases between. CDR1 and CDR2 (germline): SEHNR, FQNEAQ (reference sequence). The CDR3 extends over 16 amino acids. CDR3 region: CASSLGGPSGSEKLFF. The CDR3 region has the DNA TGTGCCAGCAGCTTAGGCGGACCGTCAGGGAGTGAAAAACTGTTTTTT.

J is TRBJ1-3 and V is TRBV28, with 7 positions matching TRBD1. CDR1 is MDHEN, CDR2 SYDVKM, per germline. Trimming removed 6 bases from V and 4 bases from J; junction bases left unmatched: 12. The length of the CDR3 is 16 residues. This CDR3 reads CASSRSLRGMGNTIYF. For the CDR3, the DNA is TGTGCCAGCAGCCGATCTCTCAGGGGGATGGGAAACACCATATATTTT.

The V and J genes are TRBV6-2 or TRBV6-3 and TRBJ2-1; D ambiguous. CDR3 length: 15 amino acids. The germline gives CDR1 MNHEY, CDR2 SVGEGT. V was trimmed by 2 bases and J by 0 bases, leaving 8 bases between them. The chain's CDR3 is CASSYMPSSYNEQFF. The CDR3 DNA reads TGTGCCAGCAGTTACATGCCGAGCTCCTACAATGAGCAGTTCTTC.

The V gene is TRBV9, the J gene TRBJ2-5, with D maybe TRBD2 (6 bases). The CDR3 spans 15 residues. Trimming pared 3 bases from V and 2 bases from J, leaving 14 bases between. Germline CDR1 SGDLS, CDR2 YYNGEE. The CDR3 coding sequence is TGTGCCAGCAGCGCGACCCCGGGACTTCAAGAGACCCAGTACTTC. Its translation: CASSATPGLQETQYF.

This chain joins TRBV6-2 or TRBV6-3 and TRBJ1-5; TRBD1 aligns across 7 bases. The CDR3 runs to 17 residues. Trimming cost V 5 bases and J 0 bases; bases outside gene matches: 10. The germline V gene has CDR1 MNHEY and CDR2 SVGEGT. The CDR3 here is CASSDHGTDYSNQPQHF. The CDR3 coding sequence is TGTGCCAGCAGTGACCATGGGACAGACTATAGCAATCAGCCCCAGCATTTT.

The genes are TRBV7-9 and TRBJ1-2; D is unresolved. CDR1 SEHNR and CDR2 FQNEAQ come from the germline V gene (reference sequence). The germline V and J ends were trimmed by 5 bases and 5 bases, with 12 bases remaining between them. The CDR3 has 13 residues. CDR3 nucleotide sequence: TGTGCCAGCAGCCGGCTAGGGCAATATGGCTACACCTTC. Residues: CASSRLGQYGYTF. Filled out from reference TRBV7-9 and TRBJ1-2, the complete variable domain reads DTGVSQNPRHKITKRGQNVTFRCDPISEHNRLYWYRQTLGQGPEFLTYFQNEAQLEKSRLLSDRFSAERPKGSFSTLEIQRTEQGDSAMYLCASSRLGQYGYTFGSGTRLTVV.

The chain is built from TRBV14 and TRBJ2-7; TRBD1 is a possible D gene (6 bases). The CDR3 is 12 amino acids. Looked up from germline, CDR1 is SGHDN and CDR2 is FVKESK. Trimming took off 3 bases at V and 7 bases at J, with 10 bases between the two ends. CDR3 in DNA: TGTGCCAGCAGCCACACAGGGTTGGAGCAGTACTTC. This translates into CASSHTGLEQYF.

V gene TRBV5-1 combines with J gene TRBJ2-3; 7 bases agree with TRBD2. CDR3 size: 15 residues. Germline lookup yields CDR1 SGHRS and CDR2 YFSETQ. J lost 4 bases, V lost 2 bases, and 7 bases had no gene match. CDR3 loop: CASSFGGSTADTQYF. The CDR3 coding sequence is TGCGCCAGCAGCTTCGGCGGGAGTACGGCAGATACGCAGTATTTT.

Details on this clone: This likely reflects a read error, since a far larger clone is one base away. The chain uses TRBV6-6 and TRBJ2-2; D unclear. This CDR3 is built from 13 residues. Germline V CDR1 and CDR2: MNHNY, SVGAGI (reference sequence). V lost 1 base and J 3 bases, leaving 3 bases between the germline ends. The CDR3 spells CASSYWDTGELFF. For the CDR3, the DNA is TGTGCCAGCAGTTACTGGGACACCGGGGAGCTGTTTTTT.

This clone was seen ten or more times. The chain couples TRBV5-5 to TRBJ2-7; tentatively, D is TRBD2 (6 bases). The V and J ends lost 4 bases and 4 bases respectively, with 21 bases between them. The CDR3 consists of 16 residues. Germline V CDR1 and CDR2: SGHKS, YYEKEE (reference sequence). This CDR3 is CASSRTDSADYYEQYF. In DNA form, the CDR3 reads TGTGCCAGCAGCCGAACTGACAGCGCGGACTATTACGAGCAGTACTTC.

This chain joins TRBV10-3 and TRBJ1-2; possible D gene TRBD1, 6 bases. V dropped 5 bases and J dropped 8 bases, with 18 bases sitting between them. The CDR3 spans 14 residues. Per germline, CDR1 ENHRY and CDR2 SYGVKD. The CDR3 sequence: CAISYDRPPGGYTF. Here the CDR3 DNA reads TGTGCCATCAGTTACGACAGGCCCCCAGGAGGCTACACCTTC.

Points on this clone: The same CDR3 is also encoded by other DNA sequences in this sample. This sequence joins TRBV11-3 and TRBJ2-7; perhaps D is TRBD1 or TRBD2 (7 bases each). In germline, CDR1 is SGHNT, CDR2 YENEEA. This CDR3 comprises 13 residues. Between the trimmed V and J ends, which lost 5 bases and 9 bases, there was a span of 17 bases. CDR3 protein: CASSQGGRGTQYF. DNA of the CDR3: TGTGCCAGCAGCCAGGGGGGGCGGGGGACGCAGTACTTC.

V and J are TRBV19 and TRBJ2-3; perhaps TRBD1 as D (5 bases). Trimming removed 4 bases at V and 2 bases at J, with 7 bases between. The CDR3 has 13 amino acids. Germline CDR1 LNHDA, CDR2 SQIVND (reference sequence). The CDR3: CASSTGYTDTQYF. Here the CDR3 DNA reads TGTGCCAGTAGTACAGGGTACACAGATACGCAGTATTTT.

J is TRBJ1-2 and V is TRBV19; unclear D gene. From germline, CDR1 is LNHDA and CDR2 SQIVND (reference sequence). V was trimmed by 5 bases and J by 4 bases, leaving 11 bases between them. The CDR3 loop spans 13 amino acids. DNA of the CDR3: TGTGCCAGTAGTCTCGCCGACACCTATGGCTACACCTTC. Amino acids: CASSLADTYGYTF.

The chain has TRBV3-1 (or the pseudogene TRBV3-2) and TRBJ1-1; 8 bases align to TRBD1. The length of the CDR3 is 12 residues. Looked up from germline, CDR1 is LGHDT and CDR2 is YNNKEL (reference sequence). V lost 3 bases, J lost 11 bases, and 5 bases stayed unmatched. CDR3 sequence: CASSQGDRLAFF. For the CDR3, the DNA is TGTGCCAGCAGCCAGGGGGACAGGCTGGCTTTCTTT.

The chain joins TRBV30 to TRBJ2-1; the D is unclear. There are 12 residues in the CDR3. The V and J ends lost 0 bases and 8 bases respectively, with 8 bases between them. CDR1 GTSNPN and CDR2 SVGIG come from the germline V gene (reference sequence). The CDR3 protein is CAWSVTVHEQFF. The CDR3 DNA reads as TGTGCCTGGAGTGTAACAGTTCATGAGCAGTTCTTC.

The genes are TRBV5-1 and TRBJ2-3, with TRBD2 matching 7 bases. V dropped 0 bases and J dropped 0; count of bases not matched to a gene: 7. Germline lookup yields CDR1 SGHRS and CDR2 YFSETQ. The CDR3 runs to 17 residues. CDR3 loop: CASSLDPSGYSTDTQYF. In DNA form, the CDR3 reads TGCGCCAGCAGCTTGGATCCTAGCGGATATAGCACAGATACGCAGTATTTT.